This entry lists 27 T cell receptor beta chains sequenced from one sample in a study of shared clonotypes between healthy human individuals. Using immunoSEQ multiplex PCR, the repertoire was profiled, and TCRdb retains in-frame clones only, with some absent. The table records around 200,000 clones, about 68% of them present only once. Sequencing was carried out using memory CD4+ T cells sorted from blood. Subset indicated: CD45RA-negative fraction. These TCRs come from a man younger than 45 in good health.

In the case of this clone: Other DNA sequences within the sample encode an identical CDR3. The chain is built from TRBV30 and TRBJ2-3; D gene ambiguous. This CDR3 contains 14 residues. V gave up 0 bases and J gave up 6 bases, with 13 bases separating them. The V gene's germline CDR1 is GTSNPN and CDR2 SVGIG (reference sequence). The CDR3 loop reads CAWSVGLGSDTQYF. CDR3 DNA: TGTGCCTGGAGTGTTGGTCTAGGGTCCGATACGCAGTATTTT.

This CDR3 is CASSDSFAGPQRDTEAFF. The CDR3 DNA is TGTGCCAGCAGTGACTCGTTCGCGGGCCCCCAACGGGACACTGAAGCTTTCTTT. The V gene is TRBV6-4, the J gene TRBJ1-1; D is uncertain. V lost 0 bases and J lost 3, with 20 bases in between. Germline CDR1 MRHNA, CDR2 SNTAGT. This CDR3 is 18 amino acids long.

This clone was counted a single time. The chain combines TRBV5-6 with TRBJ1-1, with D perhaps matching TRBD1 (6 bases). The CDR3 has 15 amino acids. Germline V gene sequence: CDR1 SGHDT, CDR2 YYEEEE. The V and J ends lost 5 bases and 4 bases respectively, with 18 bases between them. The CDR3 nucleotides read TGTGCCAGCAGATATCGACGGACCAGGGGCACTGAAGCTTTCTTT. Encoded protein: CASRYRRTRGTEAFF.

The V gene is TRBV7-2, the J gene TRBJ2-5; unclear D gene. The CDR3 is 13 amino acids. CDR1 is SGHTA and CDR2 is FQGNSA in the germline V gene. V was trimmed by 3 bases and J by 3 bases, leaving 8 bases between them. CDR3 sequence (DNA): TGTGCCAGCAGCTTCACTCGAAAAGAGACCCAGTACTTC. It is translated as CASSFTRKETQYF.

The V call is TRBV30, the J call TRBJ2-7; D unclear. CDR1 is GTSNPN, CDR2 SVGIG, per germline (reference sequence). The ends were cut back, 3 bases at V and 9 bases at J, with 18 bases in the middle. This CDR3 comprises 13 residues. The CDR3 is CAWSTNEIGVQYF. The CDR3 DNA reads as TGTGCCTGGAGCACGAACGAGATTGGGGTGCAGTACTTC.

The rearrangement uses TRBV7-2 and TRBJ1-1, with D perhaps matching TRBD1 (6 bases). The V gene's germline CDR1 is SGHTA and CDR2 FQGNSA. Trimming cost V 2 bases and J 5 bases, with 9 bases left between them. This CDR3 is 13 amino acids long. CDR3 nucleotides: TGTGCCAGCAGCTTAAAAGGGGGAACTGAAGCTTTCTTT. Translation: CASSLKGGTEAFF.

The V and J genes are TRBV18 and TRBJ2-1, with D hard to call. The germline V gene has CDR1 KGHSH and CDR2 LQKENI. The CDR3 covers 12 residues. The V gene lost 6 bases and the J gene lost 7 bases, with 10 bases spanning the gap. CDR3 region: CASSGPRNEQFF. The DNA for the CDR3 is TGTGCCAGCTCGGGTCCTAGAAATGAGCAGTTCTTC. Full variable domain (remainder filled in from reference TRBV18 and TRBJ2-1): NAGVMQNPRHLVRRRGQEARLRCSPMKGHSHVYWYRQLPEEGLKFMVYLQKENIIDESGMPKERFSAEFPKEGPSILRIQQVVRGDSAAYFCASSGPRNEQFFGPGTRLTVL.

This clone showed up just a few times. The chain carries TRBV21-1 and TRBJ2-3; TRBD2 was called by the table and not checked on the DNA. TRBV21-1 is recorded as a pseudogene. The CDR3 is 17 amino acids. CDR3 sequence (DNA): TGTGCCAGCAGCAAATGGCCGGCACTAGCGGGAGAGGATACGCAGTATTTT. It yields the protein CASSKWPALAGEDTQYF.

The V gene is TRBV6-1, the J gene TRBJ2-7; the D gene is possibly TRBD1 (6 bases). The length of the CDR3 is 15 residues. Trimming removed 2 bases at V and 2 bases at J, with 13 bases between. The germline CDR1 and CDR2 sequences are MNHNS and SASEGT. For the CDR3, the DNA is TGTGCCAGCAGTGAATTTCCAGGGGTGACCTACGAGCAGTACTTC. This translates into CASSEFPGVTYEQYF.

The chain uses TRBV7-2 and TRBJ1-2; possibly TRBD1 for D (6 bases). The CDR3 runs 16 residues. Trimming stripped 1 base from V and 2 bases from J, with 14 bases between. CDR1 SGHTA and CDR2 FQGNSA come from the germline V gene. CDR3 DNA: TGTGCCAGCAGCTTAGTGGCAGGGGATTTAAACTATGGCTACACCTTC. Residues: CASSLVAGDLNYGYTF. Variable domain in full (rest from reference TRBV7-2 and TRBJ1-2): GAGVSQSPSNKVTEKGKDVELRCDPISGHTALYWYRQSLGQGLEFLIYFQGNSAPDKSGLPSDRFSAERTGGSVSTLTIQRTQQEDSAVYLCASSLVAGDLNYGYTFGSGTRLTVV.

This chain uses TRBV10-3 with TRBJ2-5; D ambiguous. Germline V CDR1 and CDR2: ENHRY, SYGVKD. The CDR3 runs to 14 residues. Trimming stripped 4 bases from V and 5 bases from J, with 14 bases between. The DNA for the CDR3 is TGTGCCATCAGTGTTTCTCCCAGCCCGGAGACCCAGTACTTC. Translation: CAISVSPSPETQYF.

The rearrangement links TRBV5-6 to TRBJ1-5, with D hard to call. This CDR3 contains 15 residues. Trimming removed 5 bases at V and 7 bases at J, with 19 bases between. CDR1 and CDR2 (germline): SGHDT, YYEEEE. CDR3 in amino acids: CASRTFGGIYQPQHF. The DNA of the CDR3 is TGTGCCAGCAGAACGTTTGGAGGGATTTACCAGCCCCAGCATTTT.

The sample holds a few counts of this clone. The chain carries TRBV27 and TRBJ2-7; perhaps D is TRBD1 or TRBD2 (5 bases each). The CDR3 extends over 13 amino acids. Germline V CDR1 and CDR2: MNHEY, SMNVEV (reference sequence). The V end lost 6 bases, the J end lost 3 bases, and 12 bases lay between the germline ends. The DNA of the CDR3 is TGTGCCAGCAGCCGGGACGCGGGCTACGAGCAGTACTTC. It yields the protein CASSRDAGYEQYF.

This clone was counted between two and nine times. This chain uses TRBV19 with TRBJ2-1, with unresolved D. The CDR3 runs 12 residues. V lost 3 bases to trimming and J lost 10 bases, with 10 bases between them. The V gene's germline CDR1 is LNHDA and CDR2 SQIVND (reference sequence). The CDR3 sequence: CASSIGPNEQFF. The CDR3 nucleotides read TGTGCCAGTAGTATCGGCCCCAACGAGCAGTTCTTC.

V and J are TRBV7-3 and TRBJ2-1, with D perhaps being TRBD1 or TRBD2 (6 bases each). Germline values: CDR1 SGHTA, CDR2 FQGTGA. Trimming removed 9 bases at V and 2 bases at J, with 17 bases between. This CDR3 region has 15 residues. The CDR3 is CASSQGAGTYNEQFF. In DNA form, the CDR3 reads TGTGCCAGTTCACAGGGAGCGGGTACCTACAATGAGCAGTTCTTC.

This clone was seen a single time. V usage is TRBV27 and J usage is TRBJ2-2; TRBD1 matches at 7 bases. After removal of 5 bases from V and 4 bases from J, the junction contained 10 bases not matched to a gene. The CDR3 has 16 residues. CDR1 and CDR2 (germline): MNHEY, SMNVEV (reference sequence). The CDR3 region is CASSGRQGWSTGELFF. For the CDR3, the DNA is TGTGCCAGCAGTGGAAGACAGGGTTGGAGCACCGGGGAGCTGTTTTTT.

CDR3 coding DNA: TGTGCCAGCAGTGAAGGAAGTGTGCAGGGAATACAGCCCCAGCATTTT. This translates into CASSEGSVQGIQPQHF. This chain joins TRBV25-1 and TRBJ1-5; D perhaps matches TRBD1 (5 bases). The CDR3 spans 16 residues. Between the trimmed V and J ends, which lost 2 bases and 7 bases, there was a span of 18 bases. Germline V gene data show CDR1 as MGHDK and CDR2 as SYGVNS.

This chain connects TRBV5-1 to TRBJ2-3, with 7 nucleotides matching TRBD2. The CDR3 has 14 amino acids. V lost 7 bases, J lost 5 bases, and 10 bases stayed unmatched. Germline-derived CDR1 and CDR2 are SGHRS and YFSETQ. The chain's CDR3 is CASGEAGVGDTQYF. In DNA form, the CDR3 reads TGCGCCAGCGGCGAGGCGGGAGTTGGAGATACGCAGTATTTT.

This clone was seen just once. The chain employs TRBV7-2 and TRBJ2-7; the D is unclear. The CDR3 length is 12 residues. The germline CDR1 and CDR2 sequences are SGHTA and FQGNSA. The ends were cut back, 5 bases at V and 4 bases at J, with 9 bases in the middle. In DNA form, the CDR3 reads TGTGCCAGCAGCGCCCAAGGGTACGAGCAGTACTTC. Residues: CASSAQGYEQYF.

The rearrangement joins TRBV28 to TRBJ2-5; no definite D call. The ends were cut back, 3 bases at V and 0 bases at J, with 11 bases in the middle. This CDR3 spans 15 amino acids. Germline V gene lookup returns CDR1 MDHEN and CDR2 SYDVKM. CDR3 nucleotides: TGTGCCAGCAGTTTGGTCCTGAACAACCAAGAGACCCAGTACTTC. Translation: CASSLVLNNQETQYF.

This chain uses TRBV28 with TRBJ2-4; 7 positions agree with TRBD1. This CDR3 contains 15 residues. Germline V gene data show CDR1 as MDHEN and CDR2 as SYDVKM. J was trimmed by 6 bases and V by 2 bases; bases with no gene match: 7. The CDR3, as DNA: TGTGCCAGCAGTTTACCGCTGACAGGGACAAACATTCAGTACTTC. It encodes CASSLPLTGTNIQYF.

The chain is built from TRBV7-8 and TRBJ1-2; D is unresolved. The CDR3 sequence is 15 residues long. The germline V gene encodes CDR1 SGHVS and CDR2 FQNEAQ. V lost 2 bases and J 2 bases, leaving 12 bases between the germline ends. The DNA of the CDR3 is TGTGCCAGCAGCTTACTTTCTTCAGACAACTATGGCTACACCTTC. Translation: CASSLLSSDNYGYTF. Supplemented by reference TRBV7-8 and TRBJ1-2, the full variable domain reads GAGVSQSPRYKVAKRGQDVALRCDPISGHVSLFWYQQALGQGPEFLTYFQNEAQLDKSGLPSDRFFAERPEGSVSTLKIQRTQQEDSAVYLCASSLLSSDNYGYTFGSGTRLTVV.

The rearrangement joins TRBV5-6 to TRBJ2-2, with TRBD1 as a possible D gene (7 bases). Germline lookup yields CDR1 SGHDT and CDR2 YYEEEE. The CDR3 length is 16 residues. With 4 bases removed from V and 0 bases from J, the gap between germline ends came to 13 bases. CDR3 coding DNA: TGTGCCAGCAGCGCGGCGGGACAGCCGAACACCGGGGAGCTGTTTTTT. Protein sequence: CASSAAGQPNTGELFF.

This rearrangement joins TRBV11-1 to TRBJ2-7; TRBD2 is a possible D gene (6 bases). The V end lost 2 bases, the J end lost 1 base, and 21 bases lay between the germline ends. CDR1 is SGHAT and CDR2 is FQDESV in the germline V gene (reference sequence). This CDR3 contains 18 residues. CDR3: CASSLSGPIGAASYEQYF. CDR3 nucleotides: TGTGCCAGCAGCTTAAGCGGGCCAATCGGGGCCGCTTCCTACGAGCAGTACTTC.

This clone was seen a handful of times. The chain has TRBV11-3 and TRBJ2-2; no firm D call. The CDR3 spans 14 residues. Per germline, CDR1 SGHNT and CDR2 YENEEA. With 0 bases removed from V and 7 bases from J, the gap between germline ends came to 9 bases. The CDR3 is CASSLEGYGGELFF. CDR3 bases: TGTGCCAGCAGCTTAGAGGGATACGGCGGGGAGCTGTTTTTT.

This rearrangement joins TRBV5-1 to TRBJ2-2, with 8 bases that match TRBD1. Germline loops: CDR1 SGHRS, CDR2 YFSETQ. The junction had 3 bases not matched to a gene; V was cut back by 1 base and J by 1 base. CDR3 size: 16 residues. CDR3 region: CASSLRGTGNTGELFF. The CDR3 DNA sequence: TGCGCCAGCAGCTTGAGAGGGACAGGGAACACCGGGGAGCTGTTTTTT.

V and J are TRBV2 and TRBJ2-5; 9 bases match TRBD1. V lost 6 bases and J lost 1; bases outside the gene matches: 3. Germline V gene data show CDR1 as SNHLY and CDR2 as FYNNEI. CDR3 size: 14 residues. CDR3 sequence (DNA): TGTGCCAGCAGGGGACAGGGATCCCAAGAGACCCAGTACTTC. Translating gives CASRGQGSQETQYF.